These 5 T cell receptor beta chains came from one sample sequenced in a study of T cell repertoires in cytomegalovirus infection. These receptors are not linked to any known antigen. TCRdb itself ran the reads through MiXCR, one entry per CDR3 protein. Here the sample spans about 570,000 distinct CDR3 sequences, just under 40% being singletons. The sample was cultured PBMCs, taken from culture after CMV antigen stimulation. Receptors were obtained from a human donor in good health (CMV status not recorded). Some clones in this sample may be carry-over from other donors' samples.

This clonotype was seen a handful of times. The rearrangement links TRBV4-3 to TRBJ2-1; 8 bases are shared with TRBD1. The CDR3 is 19 residues long. Germline V gives CDR1 LGHNA, CDR2 YSLEER. The V segment lost 1 base and the J segment 6 bases; nucleotides outside the gene matches: 17. Written as DNA, the CDR3 is TGCGCCAGCAGCCAAGGCTGGCAGGGGGCGGAAAAATTTGGCAATGAGCAGTTCTTC. Its protein is CASSQGWQGAEKFGNEQFF.

The chain has TRBV11-2 and TRBJ1-3; D gene unclear. This CDR3 is 16 amino acids long. Trimming removed 5 bases at V and 3 bases at J, with 17 bases between. Germline V CDR1 and CDR2: SGHAT, FQNNGV. The CDR3 DNA reads TGTGCCAGCAGCGCCTCGGCATTGGGTTTTGGAAACACCATATATTTT. It is translated as CASSASALGFGNTIYF. The variable domain in full, with the rest retrieved from reference TRBV11-2 and TRBJ1-3, is EAGVAQSPRYKIIEKRQSVAFWCNPISGHATLYWYQQILGQGPKLLIQFQNNGVVDDSQLPKDRFSAERLKGVDSTLKIQPAKLEDSAVYLCASSASALGFGNTIYFGEGSWLTVV.

In this sample, this clonotype turned up many times. This chain joins TRBV6-1 and TRBJ1-4; TRBD1 is a possible D gene (6 bases). Germline CDR1 and CDR2: MNHNS and SASEGT. V gave up 3 bases and J gave up 8 bases, with 13 bases separating them. This CDR3 comprises 14 residues. In DNA, the CDR3 is TGTGCCAGCAGTGAGGGACATAGGGTCGAAAAACTGTTTTTT. It specifies CASSEGHRVEKLFF.

The CDR3 region is CASSVGPGGLYEQYF. For the CDR3, the DNA is TGTGCCAGCAGCGTAGGACCCGGAGGTCTATACGAGCAGTACTTC. The chain joins TRBV9 to TRBJ2-7; D might be TRBD2 (5 bases). CDR1 is SGDLS, CDR2 YYNGEE, per germline. The germline V and J ends were trimmed by 0 bases and 4 bases, with 14 bases remaining between them. The CDR3 has 15 residues.

This clonotype was seen a few times. Compared with germline, one end of the junction differs, possibly owing to a read error. This chain links TRBV5-3 with TRBJ1-2; D may be TRBD1 (5 bases). Being an ORF, TRBV5-3 has a function that is uncertain. The CDR3 is 16 residues long. In DNA form, the CDR3 reads TGTGCCAGCAGCTTGGTTTCAAGGGGATCCAACTATGGCTACACCTTC. Its translation is CASSLVSRGSNYGYTF.